These 32 T cell receptor beta chains originate from one sample sequenced in a study of lymphopenia after photon versus proton radiotherapy. Produced via immunoSEQ multiplex PCR; TCRdb's table is partial and in-frame only. The table lists around 30,000 clones, around nine tenths of them singletons. This specimen consisted of peripheral blood, obtained from a patient treated with proton-based radiotherapy. The receptor set was obtained from a woman in her fifties or sixties with cholangiocarcinoma. Some clones in this sample may be carry-over from other donors' samples.

The rearrangement uses TRBV7-2 and TRBJ1-1; D gene uncertain. V shed 2 bases and J shed 4 bases, with 11 bases lying between them. The CDR3 has 14 residues. Germline V gene sequence: CDR1 SGHTA, CDR2 FQGNSA. DNA for the CDR3: TGTGCCAGCAGCTTACAAGCCTTGAGCACTGAAGCTTTCTTT. This sequence encodes CASSLQALSTEAFF.

This clone was detected once. The chain has TRBV6-5 and TRBJ2-1; TRBD2 matches 7 bases. The V gene end was trimmed by 9 bases and the J gene end by 10 bases; junction bases not matched to a gene: 15. This CDR3 is 14 amino acids long. Germline CDR1 and CDR2: MNHEY and SVGAGI. The CDR3 DNA reads as TGTGCCAGTATCTCGGAGGGCGGGAGACGAGAGCAGTTCTTC. Residues: CASISEGGRREQFF.

The count of this clone is one. The V and J genes are TRBV10-1 and TRBJ2-1; D is unclear. The CDR3 has 12 residues. V lost 3 bases and J lost 8, with 8 bases in between. Germline V CDR1 and CDR2: WNHNN, SYGVQD (reference sequence). CDR3 region: CASSDRSYEQFF. The CDR3 nucleotides read TGCGCCAGCAGTGACCGCAGCTATGAGCAGTTCTTC.

The CDR3 nucleotides are TGCGCCAGCAGCTTGATATCAGGGTATAATGAAAAACTGTTTTTT. It specifies CASSLISGYNEKLFF. The chain is built from TRBV5-1 and TRBJ1-4, with D perhaps matching TRBD1 (5 bases). There are 15 residues in the CDR3. With 1 base removed from V and 4 bases from J, the gap between germline ends came to 11 bases. Per germline, CDR1 SGHRS and CDR2 YFSETQ.

The chain has TRBV11-3 and TRBJ2-5; 8 nucleotides line up with TRBD2. V dropped 5 bases and J dropped 6; count of bases not matched to a gene: 8. The CDR3 covers 14 residues. Germline CDR1 is SGHNT and CDR2 is YENEEA. The CDR3 nucleotides read TGTGCCAGCAGCCCCGGGACTAGTAGGAAGACCCAGTACTTC. Its translation is CASSPGTSRKTQYF.

The J gene is TRBJ2-3, the V gene TRBV28; 8 bases fit TRBD1. V gave up 3 bases and J gave up 2 bases; unmatched junction bases: 4. The germline gives CDR1 MDHEN, CDR2 SYDVKM. The CDR3 has 15 amino acids. Written as DNA, the CDR3 is TGTGCCAGCAGTTTTGGGACAGGAAACACAGATACGCAGTATTTT. This gives the protein CASSFGTGNTDTQYF. The full variable domain, its missing parts supplied by reference TRBV28 and TRBJ2-3, is DVKVTQSSRYLVKRTGEKVFLECVQDMDHENMFWYRQDPGLGLRLIYFSYDVKMKEKGDIPEGYSVSREKKERFSLILESASTNQTSMYLCASSFGTGNTDTQYFGPGTRLTVL.

The V call is TRBV5-8, the J call TRBJ2-7; D is undetermined. CDR3 length: 12 amino acids. The ends were cut back, 0 bases at V and 4 bases at J, with 5 bases in the middle. Germline loops: CDR1 SGHTS, CDR2 YDEGEE. DNA for the CDR3: TGTGCCAGCAGCTTGGTGGGTTACGAGCAGTACTTC. Translation: CASSLVGYEQYF.

This chain links TRBV5-5 with TRBJ1-1, with D possibly being TRBD1 (5 bases). The V end was cut by 4 bases, the J end by 0 bases, with 10 bases between. In germline, CDR1 is SGHKS, CDR2 YYEKEE (reference sequence). This CDR3 contains 14 residues. In nucleotides, the CDR3 is TGTGCCAGCAGCCACCAGACAGTGAACACTGAAGCTTTCTTT. This encodes CASSHQTVNTEAFF.

The V and J genes are TRBV11-3 and TRBJ2-3; D unclear. Germline CDR1 and CDR2: SGHNT and YENEEA. CDR3 length: 14 residues. Trimming removed 3 bases at V and 1 base at J, with 8 bases between. CDR3 sequence reads: CASSLSFGTDTQYF. In nucleotides, the CDR3 is TGTGCCAGCAGCTTGAGTTTCGGCACAGATACGCAGTATTTT.

The V and J genes are TRBV7-2 and TRBJ1-1; a possible D gene is TRBD1 (5 bases). The germline V gene encodes CDR1 SGHTA and CDR2 FQGNSA. This CDR3 spans 15 amino acids. V was clipped by 5 bases and J by 5 bases, with 18 bases between them. The CDR3 loop reads CASSQSGKWGTEAFF. The CDR3 DNA sequence: TGTGCCAGCAGCCAATCAGGGAAATGGGGGACTGAAGCTTTCTTT.

The chain combines TRBV19 with TRBJ2-1; D might be TRBD1 (6 bases). Trimming removed 8 bases at V and 0 bases at J, with 20 bases between. The CDR3 runs to 17 residues. Germline V gives CDR1 LNHDA, CDR2 SQIVND (reference sequence). The CDR3 nucleotides are TGTGCCAGTCAGGGGTTGAGGGTCGATAGCTCCTACAATGAGCAGTTCTTC. Its protein product is CASQGLRVDSSYNEQFF.

This rearrangement joins TRBV5-5 to TRBJ1-2; 8 positions agree with TRBD1. The CDR3 is made up of 13 amino acids. CDR1 is SGHKS and CDR2 is YYEKEE in the germline V gene (reference sequence). V shed 3 bases, J shed 11 bases, and the junction held 9 bases outside the gene matches. The CDR3 nucleotides are TGTGCCAGCAGCTATAGGACAGGGCCTGATTACACCTTC. As protein: CASSYRTGPDYTF.

The chain combines TRBV23-1 with TRBJ1-1, with D possibly TRBD1 on 5 matching bases. TRBV23-1 is an open reading frame whose function is uncertain. This CDR3 has 15 residues. The ends were cut back, 1 base at V and 0 bases at J, with 9 bases in the middle. CDR3 loop: CASSQFVRVNTEAFF. CDR3 coding DNA: TGCGCCAGCAGTCAATTTGTCAGGGTGAACACTGAAGCTTTCTTT.

The V gene is TRBV5-1, the J gene TRBJ1-4; possibly TRBD1 for D (6 bases). Germline values: CDR1 SGHRS, CDR2 YFSETQ. V was shortened by 5 bases and J by 4 bases, with 12 bases between the two germline ends. This CDR3 has 14 amino acids. The CDR3 DNA follows: TGCGCCAGCAGTCGGACAGCCCTTAATGAAAAACTGTTTTTT. It yields the protein CASSRTALNEKLFF.

The chain carries TRBV2 and TRBJ1-2; D call uncertain. Trimming removed 1 base at V and 4 bases at J, with 10 bases between. Germline CDR1 SNHLY, CDR2 FYNNEI. The CDR3 is 14 residues long. CDR3 region: CASSEGNSIYGYTF. Here the CDR3 DNA reads TGTGCCAGCAGTGAAGGAAACAGTATCTATGGCTACACCTTC.

The chain couples TRBV7-2 to TRBJ2-3; D not resolved. CDR1 and CDR2 from the germline V gene are SGHTA and FQGNSA. Trimming shortened V by 0 bases and J by 2 bases, and 9 bases separated the two germline ends. CDR3 size: 15 residues. The CDR3 coding sequence is TGTGCCAGCAGCTTAGCGGGATCCCTCACAGATACGCAGTATTTT. Translating it yields CASSLAGSLTDTQYF.

This clone appeared once. This chain joins TRBV27 and TRBJ2-5; possibly TRBD1 for D (5 bases). The closer fit of TRBJ2-7 to the DNA end suggests the J call may be wrong. Germline CDR1 and CDR2: MNHEY and SMNVEV (reference sequence). This CDR3 contains 13 residues. This chain's CDR3 is CASSKRQSYEQYF. For the CDR3, the DNA is TGTGCCAGCAGTAAGAGACAGTCGTACGAGCAGTACTTC.

By sample share, this clone is medium-sized (0.01 to 0.1%). The chain is built from TRBV7-8 and TRBJ2-7; D assignment may be TRBD1 or TRBD2 (6 bases each). The ends were cut back, 4 bases at V and 0 bases at J, with 13 bases in the middle. Germline V gene data show CDR1 as SGHVS and CDR2 as FQNEAQ. CDR3 size: 15 residues. This chain's CDR3 is CASSSRGGVSYEQYF. The CDR3, as DNA: TGTGCCAGCAGCTCCAGGGGCGGGGTCTCCTACGAGCAGTACTTC. Full variable domain (missing parts from reference TRBV7-8 and TRBJ2-7): GAGVSQSPRYKVAKRGQDVALRCDPISGHVSLFWYQQALGQGPEFLTYFQNEAQLDKSGLPSDRFFAERPEGSVSTLKIQRTQQEDSAVYLCASSSRGGVSYEQYFGPGTRLTVT.

The rearrangement uses TRBV28 and TRBJ1-1, with 11 bases that match TRBD1. V lost 5 bases, J lost 0 bases, and 8 bases stayed unmatched. CDR3 length equals 17 residues. Per the germline V gene, CDR1 is MDHEN and CDR2 is SYDVKM. This CDR3 reads CASSVGQGAGMNTEAFF. CDR3 in DNA: TGTGCCAGCAGTGTCGGACAGGGGGCGGGCATGAACACTGAAGCTTTCTTT.

In nucleotides, the CDR3 is TGTGCCAGCAGTCCCGGGTGGGCCAATGAGCAGTTCTTC. Translation gives CASSPGWANEQFF. The V gene is TRBV6-5, the J gene TRBJ2-1, with D uncertain. Germline V gene sequence: CDR1 MNHEY, CDR2 SVGAGI. Between the trimmed V and J ends, which lost 5 bases and 6 bases, there was a span of 11 bases. The CDR3 loop spans 13 amino acids.

Turning to this clone: The same CDR3 can be traced to other DNA sequences in this sample. The CDR3: CASSLQDRVPDTQYF. The CDR3 nucleotides read TGTGCCAGCAGCCTCCAGGACAGGGTCCCCGATACGCAGTATTTT. This chain links TRBV7-2 with TRBJ2-3; 8 nucleotides match TRBD1. The CDR3 length is 15 residues. Germline CDR1 SGHTA, CDR2 FQGNSA. The V and J ends lost 5 bases and 6 bases, in that order; junction bases with no gene match: 10.

The CDR3: CASSWGDRTANEKLFF. CDR3 in DNA: TGCGCCAGCAGCTGGGGGGACAGGACGGCTAATGAAAAACTGTTTTTT. The rearrangement joins TRBV5-1 to TRBJ1-4; 8 bases are a match to TRBD1. This CDR3 has 16 amino acids. The germline CDR1 and CDR2 sequences are SGHRS and YFSETQ. The V segment lost 3 bases and the J segment 3 bases; nucleotides outside the gene matches: 7.

The genes are TRBV2 and TRBJ1-2; no clear D. Trimming pared 3 bases from V and 8 bases from J, leaving 13 bases between. Per the germline V gene, CDR1 is SNHLY and CDR2 is FYNNEI. The CDR3 sequence is 13 residues long. As DNA, the CDR3 is TGTGCCAGCAGTGAGCGTCCCGGGCCCGGCTACACCTTC. It yields the protein CASSERPGPGYTF.

This clone has only one observation. The chain combines TRBV2 with TRBJ2-7, with 7 bases fitting TRBD1. CDR1 is SNHLY and CDR2 is FYNNEI in the germline V gene. This CDR3 is built from 14 residues. The V and J ends lost 4 bases and 0 bases, in that order; junction bases with no gene match: 3. CDR3 sequence: CASSGGQHSYEQYF. For the CDR3, the DNA is TGTGCCAGCAGTGGGGGACAGCACTCCTACGAGCAGTACTTC.

The chain links TRBV7-7 to TRBJ2-6; D perhaps matches TRBD2 (5 bases). Trimming cost V 5 bases and J 5 bases, with 22 bases left between them. The CDR3 runs to 18 residues. Germline V gene sequence: CDR1 SSHAT, CDR2 FNYEAQ (reference sequence). The CDR3 DNA is TGTGCCAGCAGCGTCGAGGGTAAGTGCCAAAGTCGGGCCAACGTCCTGACTTTC. Protein sequence: CASSVEGKCQSRANVLTF.

The chain recombines TRBV27 with TRBJ2-1; 9 bases map to TRBD1. J was trimmed by 7 bases and V by 5 bases; bases with no gene match: 12. The CDR3 totals 16 residues. Germline CDR1 reads MNHEY; CDR2 reads SMNVEV (reference sequence). The DNA of the CDR3 is TGTGCCAGCAGTCCTGCCGGGACAGGGCCGAGGAATGAGCAGTTCTTC. The encoded protein is CASSPAGTGPRNEQFF.

This chain links TRBV15 with TRBJ2-4; the match to TRBD1 covers 10 bases. V was clipped by 0 bases and J by 9 bases; unmatched bases: 8. The CDR3 has 16 residues. Looked up from germline, CDR1 is LNHNV and CDR2 is YYDKDF (reference sequence). CDR3 region: CATSRDWDRGEGIQYF. The CDR3 coding sequence is TGTGCCACCAGCAGAGATTGGGACAGGGGTGAGGGCATTCAGTACTTC.

The chain is built from TRBV6-5 and TRBJ1-1, with TRBD1 matching over 7 bases. The germline CDR1 and CDR2 sequences are MNHEY and SVGAGI. This CDR3 is built from 15 residues. V lost 4 bases and J lost 0; bases outside the gene matches: 5. The CDR3 sequence is CASSLSGQVNTEAFF. The CDR3 nucleotides read TGTGCCAGCAGTTTGAGCGGACAGGTGAACACTGAAGCTTTCTTT.

This rearrangement joins TRBV11-2 to TRBJ2-2; weak D call: TRBD1 (6 bases). Looked up from germline, CDR1 is SGHAT and CDR2 is FQNNGV. Trimming removed 5 bases at V and 2 bases at J, with 9 bases between. The CDR3 spans 14 residues. The CDR3 region has the DNA TGTGCCAGCAGCAGGGACACCAACACCGGGGAGCTGTTTTTT. Amino acid sequence: CASSRDTNTGELFF.

This chain links TRBV2 with TRBJ2-1, with D tentatively TRBD1 (6 bases). CDR3 length: 13 residues. The V end was cut by 8 bases, the J end by 5 bases, with 13 bases between. The germline CDR1 and CDR2 sequences are SNHLY and FYNNEI. CDR3 sequence (DNA): TGTGCCAGCGCTAGGGGGACCAACAATGAGCAGTTCTTC. This sequence encodes CASARGTNNEQFF. Looking up the rest from reference TRBV2 and TRBJ2-1 gives the full variable domain: EPEVTQTPSHQVTQMGQEVILRCVPISNHLYFYWYRQILGQKVEFLVSFYNNEISEKSEIFDDQFSVERPDGSNFTLKIRSTKLEDSAMYFCASARGTNNEQFFGPGTRLTVL.

The V and J genes are TRBV27 and TRBJ2-7, with D possibly matching TRBD2 (6 bases). CDR1 MNHEY and CDR2 SMNVEV come from the germline V gene (reference sequence). V lost 7 bases and J lost 0, with 13 bases in between. The CDR3 consists of 14 residues. The DNA for the CDR3 is TGTGCCAGCAAAATTAGCGGAAGCTCCTACGAGCAGTACTTC. This sequence encodes CASKISGSSYEQYF.

The chain combines TRBV18 with TRBJ1-5, with no clear D. CDR1 and CDR2 from the germline V gene are KGHSH and LQKENI. CDR3 size: 13 residues. Trimming pared 2 bases from V and 5 bases from J, leaving 7 bases between. The CDR3 protein is CASSPGSDQPQHF. The CDR3 bases are TGTGCCAGCTCACCAGGGTCGGATCAGCCCCAGCATTTT.